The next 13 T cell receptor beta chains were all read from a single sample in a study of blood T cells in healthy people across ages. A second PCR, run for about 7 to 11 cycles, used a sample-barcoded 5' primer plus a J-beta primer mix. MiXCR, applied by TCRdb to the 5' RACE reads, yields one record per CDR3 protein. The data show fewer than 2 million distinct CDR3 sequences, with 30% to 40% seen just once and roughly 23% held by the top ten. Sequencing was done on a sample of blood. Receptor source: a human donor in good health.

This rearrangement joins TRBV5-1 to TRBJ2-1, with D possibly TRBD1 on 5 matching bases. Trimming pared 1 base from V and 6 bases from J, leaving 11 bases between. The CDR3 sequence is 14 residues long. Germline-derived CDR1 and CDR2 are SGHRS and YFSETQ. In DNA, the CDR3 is TGCGCCAGCAGCTTGCATTTAGGGGTCAATGAGCAGTTCTTC. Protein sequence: CASSLHLGVNEQFF.

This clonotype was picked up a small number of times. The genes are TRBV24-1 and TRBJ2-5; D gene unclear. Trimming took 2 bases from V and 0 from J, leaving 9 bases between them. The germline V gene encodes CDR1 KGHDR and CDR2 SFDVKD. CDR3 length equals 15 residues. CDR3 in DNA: TGTGCCACCAGTGATTCCGACGCGTACCAAGAGACCCAGTACTTC. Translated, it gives CATSDSDAYQETQYF.

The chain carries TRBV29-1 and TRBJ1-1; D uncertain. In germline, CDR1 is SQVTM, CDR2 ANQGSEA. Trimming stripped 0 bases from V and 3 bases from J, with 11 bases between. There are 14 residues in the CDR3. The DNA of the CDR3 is TGCAGCGTTGAAGATCGGAGGCGACACACTGAAGCTTTCTTT. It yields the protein CSVEDRRRHTEAFF.

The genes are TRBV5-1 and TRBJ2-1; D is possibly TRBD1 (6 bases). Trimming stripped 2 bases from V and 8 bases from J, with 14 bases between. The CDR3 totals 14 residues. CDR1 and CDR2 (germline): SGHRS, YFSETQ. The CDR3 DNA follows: TGCGCCAGCAGCTTACTTGGGGGCTTGGATGAGCAGTTCTTC. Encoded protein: CASSLLGGLDEQFF. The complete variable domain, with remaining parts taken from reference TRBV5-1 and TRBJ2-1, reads KAGVTQTPRYLIKTRGQQVTLSCSPISGHRSVSWYQQTPGQGLQFLFEYFSETQRNKGNFPGRFSGRQFSNSRSEMNVSTLELGDSALYLCASSLLGGLDEQFFGPGTRLTVL.

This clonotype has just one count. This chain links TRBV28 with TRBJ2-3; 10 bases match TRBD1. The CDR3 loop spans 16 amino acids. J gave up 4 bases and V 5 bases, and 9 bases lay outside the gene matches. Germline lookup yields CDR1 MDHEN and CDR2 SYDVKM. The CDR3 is CASSPRFGTGADTQYF. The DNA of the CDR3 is TGTGCCAGCAGTCCTCGTTTTGGGACAGGGGCAGATACGCAGTATTTT.

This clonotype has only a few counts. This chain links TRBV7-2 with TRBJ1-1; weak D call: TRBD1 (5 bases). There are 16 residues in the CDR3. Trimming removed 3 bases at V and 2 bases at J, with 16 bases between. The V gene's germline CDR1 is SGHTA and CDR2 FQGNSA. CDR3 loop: CASSFSGWVVNTEAFF. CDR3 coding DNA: TGTGCCAGCAGCTTCTCAGGGTGGGTGGTAAACACTGAAGCTTTCTTT.

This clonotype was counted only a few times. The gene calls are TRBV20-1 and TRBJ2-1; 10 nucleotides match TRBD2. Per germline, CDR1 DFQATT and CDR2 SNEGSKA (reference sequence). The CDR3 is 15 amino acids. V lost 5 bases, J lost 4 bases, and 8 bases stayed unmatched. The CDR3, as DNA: TGCAGTGCTTTCCCCACTAGCGGGGTTTACAATGAGCAGTTCTTC. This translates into CSAFPTSGVYNEQFF.

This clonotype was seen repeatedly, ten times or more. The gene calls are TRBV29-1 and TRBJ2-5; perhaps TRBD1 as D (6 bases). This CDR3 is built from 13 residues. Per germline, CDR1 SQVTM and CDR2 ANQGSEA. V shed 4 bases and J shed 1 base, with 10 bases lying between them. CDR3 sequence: CSVVPDSQETQYF. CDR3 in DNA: TGCAGCGTTGTCCCGGACAGCCAAGAGACCCAGTACTTC.

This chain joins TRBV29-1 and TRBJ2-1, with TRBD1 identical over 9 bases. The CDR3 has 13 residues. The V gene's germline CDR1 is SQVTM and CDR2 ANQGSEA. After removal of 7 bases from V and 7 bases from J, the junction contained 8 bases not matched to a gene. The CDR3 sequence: CSAGTGMGNEQFF. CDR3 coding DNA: TGCAGCGCCGGGACAGGGATGGGTAATGAGCAGTTCTTC.

The CDR3 loop is CASSLGGIWVDGYTF. The CDR3 DNA follows: TGTGCCAGCAGCTTAGGAGGGATATGGGTGGATGGCTACACCTTC. The chain links TRBV7-9 to TRBJ1-2; D is undetermined. V was shortened by 1 base and J by 6 bases, with 15 bases between the two germline ends. The CDR3 loop spans 15 amino acids. CDR1 is SEHNR, CDR2 FQNEAQ, per germline (reference sequence).

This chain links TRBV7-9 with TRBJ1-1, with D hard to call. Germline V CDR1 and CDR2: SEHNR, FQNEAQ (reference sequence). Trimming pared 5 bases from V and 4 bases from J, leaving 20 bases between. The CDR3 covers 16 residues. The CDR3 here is CASSTSLTQVSTEAFF. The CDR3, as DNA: TGTGCCAGCAGCACCTCGTTGACTCAGGTGAGCACTGAAGCTTTCTTT.

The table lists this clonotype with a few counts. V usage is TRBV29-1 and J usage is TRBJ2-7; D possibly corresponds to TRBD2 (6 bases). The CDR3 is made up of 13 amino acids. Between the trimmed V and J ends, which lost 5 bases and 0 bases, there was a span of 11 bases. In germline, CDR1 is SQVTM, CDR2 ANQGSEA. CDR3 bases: TGCAGCGTTATATGGGAGGACTCCTACGAGCAGTACTTC. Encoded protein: CSVIWEDSYEQYF.

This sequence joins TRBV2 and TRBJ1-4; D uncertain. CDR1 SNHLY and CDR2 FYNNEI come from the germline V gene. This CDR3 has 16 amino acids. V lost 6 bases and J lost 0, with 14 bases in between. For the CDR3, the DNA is TGTGCCAGCAGGCGGGCAGACTTTGCAACTAATGAAAAACTGTTTTTT. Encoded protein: CASRRADFATNEKLFF.